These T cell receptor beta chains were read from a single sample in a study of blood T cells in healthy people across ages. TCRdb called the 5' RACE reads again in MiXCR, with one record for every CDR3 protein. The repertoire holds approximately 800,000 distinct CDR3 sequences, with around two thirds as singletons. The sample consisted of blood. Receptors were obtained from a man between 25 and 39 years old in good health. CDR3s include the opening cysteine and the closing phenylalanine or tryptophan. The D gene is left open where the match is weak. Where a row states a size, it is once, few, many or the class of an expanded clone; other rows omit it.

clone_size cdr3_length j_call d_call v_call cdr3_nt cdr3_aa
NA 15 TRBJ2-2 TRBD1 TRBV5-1 TGCGCCAGCAGCTTGCGAGACAGGGGAGGCGGGGAGCTGTTTTTT CASSLRDRGGGELFF
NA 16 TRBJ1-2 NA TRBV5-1 TGCGCCAGCAGTCCTATCGCCGGGCCGCCTAACTATGGCTACACCTTC CASSPIAGPPNYGYTF
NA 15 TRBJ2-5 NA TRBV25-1 TGTGCCAGCAGTGTCCTTAGCGCCCATCAAGAGACCCAGTACTTC CASSVLSAHQETQYF
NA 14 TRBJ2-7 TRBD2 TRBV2 TGTGCCAGCAGGTCGGGACTAGCAGTTTACGAGCAGTACTTC CASRSGLAVYEQYF
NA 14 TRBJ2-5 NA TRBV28 TGTGCCAGCAGTTGGACCAGTGTGACGGAGACCCAGTACTTC CASSWTSVTETQYF
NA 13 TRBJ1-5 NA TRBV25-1 TGTGCCAGCAGTGAAATGGCAGGGCAGCCCCAGCATTTT CASSEMAGQPQHF
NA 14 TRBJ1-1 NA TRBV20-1 TGCAGTGCTAGGAAAAGGGAGGGGGACACTGAAGCTTTCTTT CSARKREGDTEAFF
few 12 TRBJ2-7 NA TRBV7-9 TGTGCCAGCAGCTTATGGGGGTCCCCCCAGTACTTC CASSLWGSPQYF
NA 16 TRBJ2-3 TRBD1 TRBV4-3 TGCGCCAGCAGCCAAGACTCAGGGGGCGGTCGAGATACGCAGTATTTT CASSQDSGGGRDTQYF
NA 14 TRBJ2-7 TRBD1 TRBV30 TGTGCCTGGAGCGTAGGGGGCGGCTCCTACGAGCAGTACTTC CAWSVGGGSYEQYF
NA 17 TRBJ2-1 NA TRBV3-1 TGTGCCAGCAGCCGGTATACGGCCCTCGCGAGTAACAATGAGCAGTTCTTC CASSRYTALASNNEQFF
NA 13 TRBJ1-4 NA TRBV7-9 TGTGCCAGCAACATCGGTAATAATGAAAAACTGTTTTTT CASNIGNNEKLFF
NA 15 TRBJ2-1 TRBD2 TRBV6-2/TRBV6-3 TGTGCCAGCAGTTCCAGCGGGGGGGCCTTGAATGAGCAGTTCTTC CASSSSGGALNEQFF
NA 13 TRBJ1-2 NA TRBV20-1 TGCAGTGCTGGTCCGGACCGGGCCTATGGCTACACCTTC CSAGPDRAYGYTF
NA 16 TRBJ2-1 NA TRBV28 TGTGCCAGCAGTCCGCCGTTAGGGGGGACTTACAATGAGCAGTTCTTC CASSPPLGGTYNEQFF
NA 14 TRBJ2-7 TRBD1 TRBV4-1 TGCGCCAGCAGCCAACTAGACAGGGGCGACGAGCAGTACTTC CASSQLDRGDEQYF
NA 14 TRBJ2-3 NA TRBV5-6 TGTGCCAGCAGCTTCGAGCTCCCCACAGATACGCAGTATTTT CASSFELPTDTQYF
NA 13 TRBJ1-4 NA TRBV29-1 TGCAGCGTTCGGACCTCCCAAGGGGAAAAACTGTTTTTT CSVRTSQGEKLFF
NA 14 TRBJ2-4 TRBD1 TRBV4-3 TGCGCCGGCAGCCAAGCAGGGGGTGAAAACATTCAGTACTTC CAGSQAGGENIQYF
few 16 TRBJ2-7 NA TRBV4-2 TGTGCCAGCAGCCCTTGGGGCGGGGTTGACTCCTACGAGCAGTACTTC CASSPWGGVDSYEQYF
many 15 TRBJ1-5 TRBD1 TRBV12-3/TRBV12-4 TGTGCCAGCAGAGCGACAGGGGAGATGGATCAGCCCCAGCATTTT CASRATGEMDQPQHF
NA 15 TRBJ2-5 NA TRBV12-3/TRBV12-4 TGTGCCAGCAGTTTAGCGTTTGGACAACAAGAGACCCAGTACTTC CASSLAFGQQETQYF
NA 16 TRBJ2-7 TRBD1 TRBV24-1 TGTGCCACCAGTGATTGGAGACAGGGGTTTTCCTACGAGCAGTACTTC CATSDWRQGFSYEQYF
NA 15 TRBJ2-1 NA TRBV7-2 TGTGCCAGCAGCCTAGAGGGCGGGTGGGTTAATGAGCAGTTCTTC CASSLEGGWVNEQFF
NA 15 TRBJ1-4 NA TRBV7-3 TGTGCCAGCAGCTTAAGGGGCGCCGACAATGAAAAACTGTTTTTT CASSLRGADNEKLFF
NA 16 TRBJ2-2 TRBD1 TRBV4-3 TGCGCCAGCAGCCAAAACGTGGGACAGGGGACCGGGGAGCTGTTTTTT CASSQNVGQGTGELFF
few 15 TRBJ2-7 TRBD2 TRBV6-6 TGTGCCAGCAACCTCCGTGGGAGGGAGAACTACGAGCAGTACTTC CASNLRGRENYEQYF
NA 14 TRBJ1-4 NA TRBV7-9 TGTGCCAGCACCCCGGTTGAAGTTAATGAAAAACTGTTTTTT CASTPVEVNEKLFF
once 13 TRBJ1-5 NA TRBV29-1 TGCAGCGTTGTGGAAACAGGTTCCCAGCCCCAGCATTTT CSVVETGSQPQHF
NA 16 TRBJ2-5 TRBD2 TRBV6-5 TGTGCCAGCAGTTACTCGGAGCGGGGGGGCCGAGAGACCCAGTACTTC CASSYSERGGRETQYF
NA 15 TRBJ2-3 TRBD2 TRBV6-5 TGTGCCAGCAGTGAGACTAGCGGGGGGGCGTATACGCAGTATTTT CASSETSGGAYTQYF
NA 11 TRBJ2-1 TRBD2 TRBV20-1 TGCAGTGCCTACCCGGGAGGTGAGCAGTTCTTC CSAYPGGEQFF
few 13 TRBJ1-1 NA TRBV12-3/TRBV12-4 TGTGCCAGCAAAAGGGGAATGAACACTGAAGCTTTCTTT CASKRGMNTEAFF
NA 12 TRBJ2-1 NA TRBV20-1 TGCAGTGCCCAGGACAGCTACAGTGAGCAGTTCTTC CSAQDSYSEQFF
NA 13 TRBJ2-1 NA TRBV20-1 TGCAGTGCTAGCATCAGACAGTACAATGAGCAGTTCTTC CSASIRQYNEQFF
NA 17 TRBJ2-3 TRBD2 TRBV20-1 TGCAGTGCTAGGCCCCTAACGGGGGGTCAAAGCACAGATACGCAGTATTTT CSARPLTGGQSTDTQYF
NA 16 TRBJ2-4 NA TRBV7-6 TGTGCCAGCAGCCCGGACCACCATGGGGCCAAAAACATTCAGTACTTC CASSPDHHGAKNIQYF
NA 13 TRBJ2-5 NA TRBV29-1 TGCAGCGTTGAAGAGTCGGGCGCTCTAACCCAGTACTTC CSVEESGALTQYF
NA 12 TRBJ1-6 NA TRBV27 TGTGCCAGCAGTTACAGCGGTTCACCCCCCCACTTT CASSYSGSPPHF
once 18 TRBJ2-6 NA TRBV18 TGTGCCAGCTCACACACCCGGGACATGTCCTCTGGGGCCAACGTCCTGACTTTC CASSHTRDMSSGANVLTF
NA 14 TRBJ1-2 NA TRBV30 TGTGCCTGGAGTGTACGGGGGGCATCCTATGGCTACACCTTC CAWSVRGASYGYTF
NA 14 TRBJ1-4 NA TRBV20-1 TGCAGTGCTAGACTAGGGGGAAATGATGAAAAACTGTTTTTT CSARLGGNDEKLFF
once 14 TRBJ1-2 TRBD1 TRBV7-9 TGTGCCAGCACCACCTCAGGGGGCGCAGGTGGCTACACCTTC CASTTSGGAGGYTF
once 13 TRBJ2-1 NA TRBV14 TGTGCCAGCAGCCAAGATCAGGGTTCTACTAAGTTCTTC CASSQDQGSTKFF
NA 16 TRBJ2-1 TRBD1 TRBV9 TGTGCCAGCAGCGTAGGAGGGGGCCAATCCTACAATGAGCAGTTCTTC CASSVGGGQSYNEQFF
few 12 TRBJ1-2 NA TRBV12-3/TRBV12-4 TGTGCCAGCACTATTCTCGCTTATGGCTACACCTTC CASTILAYGYTF
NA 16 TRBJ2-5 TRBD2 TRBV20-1 TGCAGTGCTAGAGCCAGACCAGGCGGACTAGCAGAGACCCAGTACTTC CSARARPGGLAETQYF
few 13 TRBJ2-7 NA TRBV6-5 TGTGCCAGCAGTTACGGGACCCAGGGGGAGCAGTACTTC CASSYGTQGEQYF
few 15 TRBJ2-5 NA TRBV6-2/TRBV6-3 TGTGCCAGCAGTTACGGGGGGACAGCCCAAGAGACCCAGTACTTC CASSYGGTAQETQYF
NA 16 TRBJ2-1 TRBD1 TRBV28 TGTGCCAGCAGTCCGGACAGGGTGAGAGGGCACAATGAGCAGTTCTTC CASSPDRVRGHNEQFF